Below are 17 T cell receptor beta chains sequenced from a single sample in a study of Tregs in tolerant kidney transplant recipients. Data came from immunoSEQ multiplex PCR; TCRdb stores just in-frame clones and leaves some out. The sample has tens of thousands of clones, more than 80% seen once. Sequenced input: Tregs from blood. Source of these receptors: a human donor in good health.

V and J are TRBV27 and TRBJ1-5; D unclear. The V end was cut by 5 bases, the J end by 1 base, with 12 bases between. CDR1 is MNHEY and CDR2 is SMNVEV in the germline V gene (reference sequence). This CDR3 is 15 amino acids long. CDR3 sequence: CASSQDLRSNQPQHF. For the CDR3, the DNA is TGTGCCAGCAGTCAGGACCTCAGGAGCAATCAGCCCCAGCATTTT.

The chain carries TRBV6-5 and TRBJ1-1, with no clear D. The CDR3 sequence is 15 residues long. V lost 6 bases to trimming and J lost 2 bases, with 16 bases between them. Germline lookup yields CDR1 MNHEY and CDR2 SVGAGI. DNA of the CDR3: TGTGCCAGCAGGCCCGCCGCCCCGGGCAACACTGAAGCTTTCTTT. This codes for CASRPAAPGNTEAFF.

The chain couples TRBV15 to TRBJ1-5, with D possibly TRBD1 on 5 matching bases. The V end was cut by 3 bases, the J end by 3 bases, with 15 bases between. The CDR3 totals 16 residues. Germline V gene lookup returns CDR1 LNHNV and CDR2 YYDKDF (reference sequence). CDR3: CATSRGGNSLNQPQHF. CDR3 coding DNA: TGTGCCACCAGCAGGGGGGGGAACAGTCTCAATCAGCCCCAGCATTTT.

This chain uses TRBV5-1 with TRBJ2-1; 7 bases map to TRBD2. Germline V gene data show CDR1 as SGHRS and CDR2 as YFSETQ. The junction had 4 bases not matched to a gene; V was cut back by 5 bases and J by 2 bases. The CDR3 loop spans 14 amino acids. CDR3 amino acids: CASRGGVTYNEQFF. CDR3 bases: TGCGCCAGCAGGGGGGGGGTTACCTACAATGAGCAGTTCTTC.

The chain couples TRBV6-1 to TRBJ2-5, with D perhaps TRBD1 or TRBD2 (5 bases each). The V end lost 6 bases, the J end lost 1 base, and 15 bases lay between the germline ends. The CDR3 is 15 amino acids. Germline V gene data show CDR1 as MNHNS and CDR2 as SASEGT. The CDR3 region is CASSPTPGAQETQYF. As DNA, the CDR3 is TGTGCCAGCAGCCCTACTCCCGGGGCCCAAGAGACCCAGTACTTC.

The gene calls are TRBV7-9 and TRBJ1-1, with TRBD1 identical over 7 bases. The CDR3 is 13 residues long. Germline V gene lookup returns CDR1 SEHNR and CDR2 FQNEAQ (reference sequence). V shed 3 bases, J shed 3 bases, and the junction held 1 base outside the gene matches. CDR3 residues: CASSFQGDTEAFF. The CDR3 nucleotides are TGTGCCAGCAGCTTCCAGGGGGACACTGAAGCTTTCTTT.

The chain uses TRBV7-2 and TRBJ1-2; a weak D match, TRBD1 (6 bases). V shed 0 bases and J shed 5 bases, with 16 bases lying between them. Germline V gene sequence: CDR1 SGHTA, CDR2 FQGNSA. The CDR3 has 16 residues. CDR3 DNA sequence: TGTGCCAGCAGCTTAGCGCGACCGCGAGGGGGATATGGCTACACCTTC. The encoded protein is CASSLARPRGGYGYTF.

The genes are TRBV5-1 and TRBJ2-3; D is perhaps TRBD2 (6 bases). CDR3 length: 15 amino acids. CDR1 SGHRS and CDR2 YFSETQ come from the germline V gene. Trimming removed 0 bases from V and 2 bases from J, with 10 bases in between. The CDR3 DNA is TGCGCCAGCAGCTTGGAAGTAGCGGCCACAGATACGCAGTATTTT. Residues: CASSLEVAATDTQYF.

This clone was seen just once. The chain has TRBV10-3 and TRBJ2-3, with TRBD2 matching 12 bases. The germline gives CDR1 ENHRY, CDR2 SYGVKD. Trimming cost V 6 bases and J 4 bases; bases outside gene matches: 5. The CDR3 contains 15 residues. CDR3 in amino acids: CAIRGLAGGADTQYF. In nucleotides, the CDR3 is TGTGCCATCAGGGGCCTAGCGGGAGGGGCAGATACGCAGTATTTT.

A remark on this clone: At one boundary the junction diverges from the germline segment, which might be a read error. Other DNA sequences of this sample code for an identical CDR3. This sequence joins TRBV5-6 and TRBJ1-2; D gene unclear. Germline assignment: CDR1 SGHDT and CDR2 YYEEEE. The CDR3 has 13 residues. The CDR3 protein is CASSLPGDFGYTF. CDR3 sequence (DNA): TGTGCCAGTAGCTTACCCGGGGATTTCGGCTACACCTTC.

For the CDR3, the DNA is TGTGCCAGCAGCGATAGCCACTATGGCTACACCTTC. It codes for CASSDSHYGYTF. This sequence joins TRBV14 and TRBJ1-2; D call uncertain. CDR3 length: 12 residues. V lost 5 bases and J 3 bases, leaving 7 bases between the germline ends. Germline V gene sequence: CDR1 SGHDN, CDR2 FVKESK.

The chain uses TRBV21-1 and TRBJ2-7; whether TRBD1, the table's D call, matches the DNA was not checked. TRBV21-1 is assigned pseudogene status. The CDR3 extends over 16 amino acids. The CDR3 sequence: CASSKVRDRGRHEQYF. The DNA for the CDR3 is TGTGCCAGCAGCAAAGTCCGGGACAGGGGGCGGCACGAGCAGTACTTC.

The chain recombines TRBV7-8 with TRBJ2-1; TRBD2 aligns across 8 bases. This CDR3 is 15 amino acids long. Germline CDR1 and CDR2: SGHVS and FQNEAQ. Trimming took 5 bases from V and 6 from J; bases not matched to a gene: 9. The CDR3 sequence: CASSAPGLGSNEQFF. CDR3 nucleotides: TGTGCCAGCAGCGCGCCGGGACTAGGCAGCAATGAGCAGTTCTTC. Using reference TRBV7-8 and TRBJ2-1 for the parts outside the CDR3, the full variable domain is GAGVSQSPRYKVAKRGQDVALRCDPISGHVSLFWYQQALGQGPEFLTYFQNEAQLDKSGLPSDRFFAERPEGSVSTLKIQRTQQEDSAVYLCASSAPGLGSNEQFFGPGTRLTVL.

The chain couples TRBV5-1 to TRBJ2-2, with a possible D match to TRBD2 (6 bases). Germline loops: CDR1 SGHRS, CDR2 YFSETQ. This CDR3 region has 14 residues. The V and J ends lost 1 base and 4 bases respectively, with 8 bases between them. The CDR3 region is CASSLRGSTGELFF. The CDR3, as DNA: TGCGCCAGCAGCTTGCGGGGGAGCACCGGGGAGCTGTTTTTT.

The CDR3 is CSVRETGNEKLFF. CDR3 nucleotides: TGCAGCGTTAGGGAGACGGGCAATGAAAAACTGTTTTTT. The chain carries TRBV29-1 and TRBJ1-4; D gene unclear. CDR1 is SQVTM, CDR2 ANQGSEA, per germline. V lost 5 bases and J 5 bases, leaving 12 bases between the germline ends. This CDR3 contains 13 residues.

The rearrangement joins TRBV18 to TRBJ1-5; D unresolved. The V end was cut by 2 bases, the J end by 7 bases, with 9 bases between. Germline CDR1 reads KGHSH; CDR2 reads LQKENI. The CDR3 runs 13 residues. For the CDR3, the DNA is TGTGCCAGCTCACCAACCGGGAGCCAGCCCCAGCATTTT. This encodes CASSPTGSQPQHF.

This clone was observed a single time. The V call is TRBV2, the J call TRBJ1-2; TRBD1 might be the D (5 bases). This CDR3 contains 16 residues. Germline V gives CDR1 SNHLY, CDR2 FYNNEI. V was trimmed by 6 bases and J by 3 bases, leaving 20 bases between them. The CDR3 DNA follows: TGTGCCAGCAGCATCCTCCGACAAGCGGGGGACTATGGCTACACCTTC. Amino acid sequence: CASSILRQAGDYGYTF. Filled out from reference TRBV2 and TRBJ1-2, the complete variable domain reads EPEVTQTPSHQVTQMGQEVILRCVPISNHLYFYWYRQILGQKVEFLVSFYNNEISEKSEIFDDQFSVERPDGSNFTLKIRSTKLEDSAMYFCASSILRQAGDYGYTFGSGTRLTVV.